Listed here is a single TCR beta chain. The count of this clone is one. The target of this receptor is not known. The input lacks base qualities; no much larger clone sits a single base away. This sample stems from a study of graft-versus-host responses after intestinal transplantation (dated by TCRdb to the early 2020s). In terms of the full investigation: The transplants that recipients received were multivisceral, liver-intestinal, or isolated intestinal. All recipients received anti-thymocyte globulin induction followed by maintenance tacrolimus and steroids for around three years. After intestinal transplantation, graft-versus-host and host-versus-graft alloreactive T cell clones were followed in the graft, circulation and bone marrow using bulk TCR-beta CDR3 sequencing. To identify alloreactive clones, pre-transplant mixed lymphocyte reaction products were sequenced and compared with unstimulated pre-transplant donor and recipient T cells. A cohort of about two dozen intestinal transplant recipients, including one retransplant, was enrolled, and 3 patients lacking pretransplant specimens were excluded. Donor T cell macrochimerism was defined as a peak of at least 4% donor T cells among recipient peripheral blood mononuclear cells. Instead of going to the commercial service, samples from a few later patients were sequenced in-house on an Illumina MiSeq and processed with MiXCR. The paper's findings and limits, for the study overall: High GvH to HvG T cell clonal ratios were observed in the allografts of patients with donor T cell macrochimerism. The relatively low number and heterogeneity of intestinal transplant patients limited the conclusions. Early after transplant, peak levels of circulating GvH clones were found to be associated with declines in HvG clones. GvH clones were detected in recipient bone marrow, and some of these GvH clones were observed earlier in ileal mucosa or blood, consistent with an intestinal mucosal origin.

The time point label for this specimen denotes: cells obtained before transplantation from donor or recipient. CD3+CD4+ and CD3+CD8+ populations were FACS-sorted from unstimulated pre-transplant donor and recipient cells taken from spleen or lymph nodes. Receptors were amplified or captured by the immunoSEQ multiplex PCR assay. In most patients, genomic DNA was isolated using the Qiagen DNeasy Blood and Tissue Kit and sent frozen to Adaptive Biotechnologies for TCR sequencing. High-throughput TCR-beta CDR3 sequencing of genomic DNA from most patients was performed by Adaptive Biotechnologies. The authors' pipeline ran thus. TCR sequencing data were retrieved from Adaptive's ImmunoSEQ software for some 17 patients, whereas a few other patients were processed with MiXCR and VDJtools. To correct CD4 versus CD8 sorting errors, sequences present in both subsets at a frequency ratio below 5:1 were removed. Because the origin of CDR3 nucleotide sequences shared between donor and recipient could not be assigned, those sequences were removed. At least 2-fold expansion over unstimulated cells and a minimum CFSE-low frequency of 0.002% (template counts) or 0.001% (read counts) were required for clones to be classified as alloreactive. Clones detected in sequenced pre-transplant spleen, lymph node, or MLR CFSE-low populations of the donor or recipient were defined as mappable. The cumulative frequency of alloreactive clones was calculated as a percentage of all sequences, weighted by copy number. Held by TCRdb, this immuneACCESS table contains in-frame sequences only and omits some clones. Under half of the omission traces to an unresolved V gene where checked; the cause of the rest is unknown. V and J calls and clone size are given by that table; D and trimming were obtained from the DNA. Present in this sample are about 89,000 clones, about nine tenths of which were seen just once. The ten largest account for approximately 0.3% of the sample.

Relative to germline, V is 2 bases shorter and J is 4 bases shorter, with 15 bases between their ends. The germline V gene (reference sequence) supplies CDR1 LNHDA and CDR2 SQIVND. The cysteine opens and the phenylalanine closes a CDR3 of 16 amino acids. The entry retains the CDR3 DNA only, 48 bases that are in frame from base 1. The sequence is built from TRBV19 and TRBJ1-5; D gene: possibly TRBD1, on 5 matching bases. The sequence was collected from a human donor who received an intestinal transplant. Here the sequenced sample was unstimulated CD4+ T cells sorted from spleen or lymph node cells, taken before intestinal transplant. The nucleotides read TGTGCCAGTAGTATATGGCAGGGTGGGAGGAATCAGCCCCAGCATTTT. This sequence encodes CASSIWQGGRNQPQHF.